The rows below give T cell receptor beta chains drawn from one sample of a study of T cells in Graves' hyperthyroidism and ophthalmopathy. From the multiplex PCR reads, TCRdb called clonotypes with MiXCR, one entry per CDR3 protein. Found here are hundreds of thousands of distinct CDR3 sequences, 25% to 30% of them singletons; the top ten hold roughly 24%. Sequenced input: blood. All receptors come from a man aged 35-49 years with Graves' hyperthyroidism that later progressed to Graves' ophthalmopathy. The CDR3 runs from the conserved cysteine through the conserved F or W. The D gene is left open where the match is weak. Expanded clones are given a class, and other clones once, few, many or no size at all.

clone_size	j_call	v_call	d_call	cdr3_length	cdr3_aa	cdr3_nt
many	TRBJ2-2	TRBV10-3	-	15	CAISATSGYTGELFF	TGTGCCATCAGTGCGACTTCAGGGTACACCGGGGAGCTGTTTTTT
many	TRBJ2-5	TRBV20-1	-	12	CSARAGEQTQYF	TGCAGTGCTAGAGCGGGGGAACAGACCCAGTACTTC
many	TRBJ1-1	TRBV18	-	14	CASSPDRQNTEAFF	TGTGCCAGCTCACCAGACAGGCAGAACACTGAAGCTTTCTTT
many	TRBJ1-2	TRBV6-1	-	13	CASSEGQIGGYTF	TGTGCCAGCAGTGAGGGGCAGATCGGTGGCTACACCTTC
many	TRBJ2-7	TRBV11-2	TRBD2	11	CASSSSGDLYF	TGTGCCAGCAGCAGTAGCGGGGATTTGTACTTC
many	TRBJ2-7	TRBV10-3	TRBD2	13	CAITREAVYEQYF	TGTGCCATCACTCGGGAGGCCGTATACGAGCAGTACTTC
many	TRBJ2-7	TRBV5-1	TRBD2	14	CASSSSGTNYEQYF	TGCGCCAGCAGCTCTAGCGGGACAAACTACGAGCAGTACTTC
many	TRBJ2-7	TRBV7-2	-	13	CASSLQRSYEQYF	TGTGCCAGCAGCTTACAACGTTCCTACGAGCAGTACTTC
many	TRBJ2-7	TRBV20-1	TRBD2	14	CSARGGLGYYEQYF	TGCAGTGCTAGAGGGGGACTAGGATACTACGAGCAGTACTTC
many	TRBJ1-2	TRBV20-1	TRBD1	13	CSAVMTGGYGYTF	TGCAGTGCTGTGATGACAGGGGGCTATGGCTACACCTTC
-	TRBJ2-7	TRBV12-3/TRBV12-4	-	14	CASSPTDGAYEQYF	TGTGCCAGCAGCCCTACGGACGGAGCCTACGAGCAGTACTTC
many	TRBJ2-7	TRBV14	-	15	CASSQVAHHTYEQYF	TGTGCCAGCAGCCAAGTAGCACACCACACCTACGAGCAGTACTTC
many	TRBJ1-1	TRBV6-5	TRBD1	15	CASVLRGQVNTEAFF	TGTGCCAGCGTTTTGCGGGGACAGGTGAACACTGAAGCTTTCTTT
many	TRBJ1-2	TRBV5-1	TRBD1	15	CASSTGQGQRFGYTF	TGCGCCAGCAGCACCGGACAGGGTCAGAGATTTGGCTACACCTTC
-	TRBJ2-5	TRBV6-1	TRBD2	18	CASSELSSGRTSRETQYF	TGTGCCAGCAGTGAATTATCGAGCGGGAGGACTAGCCGGGAGACCCAGTACTTC
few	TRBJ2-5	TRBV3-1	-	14	CASSQWDRQETQYF	TGTGCCAGCAGCCAATGGGATAGACAAGAGACCCAGTACTTC
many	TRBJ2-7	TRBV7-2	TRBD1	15	CAINALFGQGYEQYF	TGTGCCATCAACGCCCTCTTCGGACAGGGGTACGAGCAGTACTTC
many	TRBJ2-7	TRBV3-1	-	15	CASSQAGKGVDEQYF	TGTGCCAGCAGCCAAGCGGGAAAAGGGGTCGACGAGCAGTACTTC
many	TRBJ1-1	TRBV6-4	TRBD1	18	CASRRKGGTGEVDTEAFF	TGTGCCAGCAGAAGAAAGGGCGGGACAGGGGAAGTAGACACTGAAGCTTTCTTT
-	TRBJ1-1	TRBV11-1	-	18	CASSLGPRGRGLNTEAFF	TGTGCCAGCAGCTTAGGCCCCAGGGGCAGGGGCCTAAACACTGAAGCTTTCTTT
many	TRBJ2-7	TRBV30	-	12	CAWSGRGPEQYF	TGTGCCTGGAGCGGCCGAGGTCCAGAGCAGTACTTC
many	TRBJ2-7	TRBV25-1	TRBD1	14	CASSGDRVPWEQYF	TGTGCCAGCAGTGGGGACAGGGTCCCCTGGGAGCAGTACTTC
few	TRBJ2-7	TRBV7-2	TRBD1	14	CASSTDRGLNEQYF	TGTGCCAGCAGCACGGACAGGGGGTTAAACGAGCAGTACTTC
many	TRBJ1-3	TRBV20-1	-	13	CSARGGAPPTIYF	TGCAGTGCTAGAGGAGGGGCACCCCCAACCATATATTTT
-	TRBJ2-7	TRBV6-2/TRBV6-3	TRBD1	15	CASSHTGVSSYEQYF	TGTGCCAGCAGCCACACAGGGGTCAGCTCCTACGAGCAGTACTTC
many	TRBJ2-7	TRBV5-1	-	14	CASSFAGIASEQYF	TGCGCCAGCAGCTTTGCCGGGATCGCGTCCGAGCAGTACTTC
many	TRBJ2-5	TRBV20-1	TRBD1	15	CSATGTGGSQETQYF	TGCAGTGCTACCGGGACAGGGGGTTCCCAAGAGACCCAGTACTTC
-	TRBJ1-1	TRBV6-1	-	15	CASSEALLGNTEAFF	TGTGCCAGCAGTGAAGCTTTGTTGGGGAACACTGAAGCTTTCTTT
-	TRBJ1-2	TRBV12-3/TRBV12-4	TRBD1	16	CASSLAGQELIYGYTF	TGTGCCAGCAGTTTAGCGGGACAGGAATTGATCTATGGCTACACCTTC
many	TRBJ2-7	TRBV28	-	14	CASSRFGASGEQYF	TGTGCCAGCAGCCGATTTGGGGCTTCCGGCGAGCAGTACTTC
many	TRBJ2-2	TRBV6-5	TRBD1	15	CASSYHGQVTGELFF	TGTGCCAGCAGTTACCATGGACAGGTCACCGGGGAGCTGTTTTTT
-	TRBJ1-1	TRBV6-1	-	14	CASSAVEGIAEAFF	TGTGCCAGCAGTGCCGTGGAGGGTATCGCTGAAGCTTTCTTT
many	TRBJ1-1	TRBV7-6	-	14	CASSLDPGMTEAFF	TGTGCCAGCAGCTTAGATCCAGGAATGACTGAAGCTTTCTTT
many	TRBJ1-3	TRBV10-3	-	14	CAISDRSSGNTIYF	TGTGCCATCAGTGATCGGAGCTCTGGAAACACCATATATTTT
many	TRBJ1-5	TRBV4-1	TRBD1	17	CASSQDQQGLKDQPQHF	TGCGCCAGCAGCCAAGACCAACAGGGGCTGAAGGACCAGCCCCAGCATTTT
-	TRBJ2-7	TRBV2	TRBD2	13	CASSGLAGDEQYF	TGTGCCAGCAGTGGACTAGCGGGAGACGAGCAGTACTTC
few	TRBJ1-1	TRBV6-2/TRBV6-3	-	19	CASSYSPTGYVGMNTEAFF	TGTGCCAGCAGTTACTCGCCTACAGGGTACGTGGGCATGAACACTGAAGCTTTCTTT
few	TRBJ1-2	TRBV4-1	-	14	CASSQDGHNYGYTF	TGCGCCAGCAGCCAAGATGGCCACAACTATGGCTACACCTTC
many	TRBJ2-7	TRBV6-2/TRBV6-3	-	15	CASSLWTAQTYEQYF	TGTGCCAGCAGTCTCTGGACGGCTCAGACCTACGAGCAGTACTTC
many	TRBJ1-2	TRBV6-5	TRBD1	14	CASSLPTGGVGYTF	TGTGCCAGCAGTCTACCGACAGGGGGCGTTGGCTACACCTTC
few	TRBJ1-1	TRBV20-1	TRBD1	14	CSAAYRGPGTEAFF	TGCAGTGCTGCATACAGGGGACCAGGGACTGAAGCTTTCTTT
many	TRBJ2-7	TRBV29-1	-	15	CSVRPRGTLYTEQYF	TGCAGCGTTCGGCCCAGGGGAACTCTATATACCGAGCAGTACTTC